Listed here are 20 T cell receptor beta chains from one sample, sequenced in a study of OX40 agonist ivuxolimab in advanced cancers. Method: immunoSEQ multiplex PCR; TCRdb's copy keeps in-frame clones and lacks some. The table has 30,000 to 40,000 clones, 70% to 85% seen once. The sequencing used CD4+ or CD8+ T cells sorted from blood, collected in a trial of the OX40 agonist ivuxolimab. Source of these receptors: an adult with an advanced solid tumor such as melanoma, head and neck, liver or kidney cancer.

The chain links TRBV6-1 to TRBJ2-3, with 13 bases lining up with TRBD2. V lost 4 bases to trimming and J lost 5 bases; unmatched junction nucleotides: 6. Germline CDR1 MNHNS, CDR2 SASEGT. This CDR3 spans 16 amino acids. The CDR3 DNA is TGTGCCAGCAGTGCCTCGCGACTAGCGGGAGGAGATACGCAGTATTTT. It translates to CASSASRLAGGDTQYF.

The chain has TRBV30 and TRBJ1-1; a weak D match, TRBD1 (5 bases). The CDR3 extends over 13 amino acids. With 5 bases removed from V and 1 base from J, the gap between germline ends came to 11 bases. From germline, CDR1 is GTSNPN and CDR2 SVGIG (reference sequence). CDR3 amino acids: CAWGRRGNTEAFF. The CDR3 DNA sequence: TGTGCCTGGGGGAGGAGGGGGAACACTGAAGCTTTCTTT.

This clone came up once. This rearrangement joins TRBV7-9 to TRBJ1-5; D possibly corresponds to TRBD1 (6 bases). Germline V gene sequence: CDR1 SEHNR, CDR2 FQNEAQ (reference sequence). V was pared by 2 bases and J by 8 bases, with 25 bases between. This CDR3 contains 18 residues. The CDR3 loop reads CASSLLPPNTGIGKPQHF. CDR3 DNA: TGTGCCAGCAGCTTACTCCCACCCAACACAGGGATCGGTAAGCCCCAGCATTTT. Complete variable domain (other parts from reference TRBV7-9 and TRBJ1-5): DTGVSQNPRHKITKRGQNVTFRCDPISEHNRLYWYRQTLGQGPEFLTYFQNEAQLEKSRLLSDRFSAERPKGSFSTLEIQRTEQGDSAMYLCASSLLPPNTGIGKPQHFGDGTRLSIL.

V and J are TRBV5-4 and TRBJ2-3, with D perhaps matching TRBD2 (6 bases). There are 15 residues in the CDR3. Germline CDR1 is SGHNT and CDR2 is YYREEE (reference sequence). Trimming removed 2 bases at V and 3 bases at J, with 13 bases between. The CDR3 region has the DNA TGTGCCAGCAGCTTTGGCTTGCGGGGTACAGATACGCAGTATTTT. This encodes CASSFGLRGTDTQYF.

The chain employs TRBV5-6 and TRBJ1-5; maybe TRBD1 (6 bases). The CDR3 runs 15 residues. The germline gives CDR1 SGHDT, CDR2 YYEEEE. Trimming cost V 5 bases and J 3 bases, with 15 bases left between them. The CDR3 DNA follows: TGTGCCAGCAGTATGGGGCAGGGGTTCAATCAGCCCCAGCATTTT. Protein sequence: CASSMGQGFNQPQHF.

The chain carries TRBV7-9 and TRBJ1-2; TRBD1 agrees at 9 bases. Germline V gene lookup returns CDR1 SEHNR and CDR2 FQNEAQ (reference sequence). The CDR3 length is 14 residues. With 3 bases clipped from V and 5 bases from J, the junction kept 4 bases outside the gene matches. The CDR3 is CASSFRDRAYGYTF. CDR3 DNA sequence: TGTGCCAGCAGCTTTCGGGACAGGGCTTATGGCTACACCTTC.

The CDR3 region is CASSPLNRGRRGNEQFF. The DNA of the CDR3 is TGCGCCAGCAGCCCTCTAAACCGGGGAAGGAGAGGCAATGAGCAGTTCTTC. This rearrangement joins TRBV4-1 to TRBJ2-1; D is possibly TRBD2 (5 bases). Germline CDR1 and CDR2: MGHRA and YSYEKL. The CDR3 spans 17 residues. V was trimmed by 4 bases and J by 6 bases, leaving 22 bases between them.

The chain combines TRBV7-9 with TRBJ2-7; tentative D call: TRBD1 (6 bases). This CDR3 region has 15 residues. The V end lost 1 base, the J end lost 2 bases, and 12 bases lay between the germline ends. CDR1 and CDR2 (germline): SEHNR, FQNEAQ (reference sequence). The CDR3 reads CASSLEAQGTYEQYF. The DNA of the CDR3 is TGTGCCAGCAGCTTAGAGGCCCAGGGGACCTACGAGCAGTACTTC.

This clone has only a few counts. The chain carries TRBV29-1 and TRBJ2-7, with a possible D match to TRBD1 (6 bases). Germline V gene lookup returns CDR1 SQVTM and CDR2 ANQGSEA. The length of the CDR3 is 13 residues. V was cut by 4 bases and J by 4 bases, with 14 bases left in between. CDR3 in amino acids: CSVGAGERYEQYF. The CDR3 DNA is TGCAGCGTTGGGGCAGGGGAACGGTACGAGCAGTACTTC.

J is TRBJ1-1 and V is TRBV18, with TRBD1 identical over 9 bases. V was pared by 2 bases and J by 6 bases, with 4 bases of the junction left unmatched. The CDR3 contains 14 residues. Germline CDR1 and CDR2: KGHSH and LQKENI. The CDR3, as DNA: TGTGCCAGCTCACCAGCCGGACAGGGGCCTGAAGCTTTCTTT. Residues: CASSPAGQGPEAFF.

J is TRBJ1-6 and V is TRBV7-9; the match to TRBD1 covers 7 bases. CDR1 is SEHNR and CDR2 is FQNEAQ in the germline V gene (reference sequence). V was pared by 5 bases and J by 14 bases, with 6 bases of the junction left unmatched. This CDR3 is 12 amino acids long. CDR3 sequence: CASSQRGGALHF. The CDR3 DNA sequence: TGTGCCAGCAGCCAAAGAGGGGGCGCCCTCCACTTT.

The J gene is TRBJ2-7, the V gene TRBV7-2, with D maybe TRBD2 (5 bases). CDR3 length: 14 amino acids. Trimming removed 5 bases at V and 1 base at J, with 12 bases between. CDR1 and CDR2 (germline): SGHTA, FQGNSA. CDR3 residues: CASSTTRASYEQYF. For the CDR3, the DNA is TGTGCCAGCAGCACCACTAGGGCTTCCTACGAGCAGTACTTC.

This rearrangement joins TRBV7-2 to TRBJ2-7, with 7 bases lining up with TRBD2. CDR1 is SGHTA and CDR2 is FQGNSA in the germline V gene. The CDR3 is 12 amino acids. V dropped 1 base and J dropped 6; count of bases not matched to a gene: 0. This CDR3 is CASSLGGGEQYF. Written as DNA, the CDR3 is TGTGCCAGCAGCTTAGGCGGGGGCGAGCAGTACTTC.

This chain joins TRBV5-6 and TRBJ1-2; D not resolved. Trimming removed 3 bases from V and 4 bases from J, with 7 bases in between. CDR1 is SGHDT, CDR2 YYEEEE, per germline. This CDR3 is built from 12 residues. CDR3 sequence (DNA): TGTGCCAGCAGCTCCGGATTCTATGGCTACACCTTC. It codes for CASSSGFYGYTF.

This chain joins TRBV30 and TRBJ1-1; D is unresolved. Germline CDR1 is GTSNPN and CDR2 is SVGIG (reference sequence). This CDR3 region has 13 residues. The V gene lost 3 bases and the J gene lost 0 bases, with 8 bases spanning the gap. The CDR3 loop is CAWRGTVNTEAFF. The CDR3 DNA reads as TGTGCCTGGAGGGGAACAGTGAACACTGAAGCTTTCTTT.

V is TRBV6-6 and J is TRBJ2-7; 10 bases map to TRBD1. V shed 5 bases, J shed 3 bases, and the junction held 4 bases outside the gene matches. The CDR3 runs 14 residues. From germline, CDR1 is MNHNY and CDR2 SVGAGI (reference sequence). CDR3 DNA: TGTGCCAGCAGTAAGAGGGACAGGGGCTACGAGCAGTACTTC. Protein sequence: CASSKRDRGYEQYF.

The V call is TRBV6-5, the J call TRBJ2-1; 11 positions agree with TRBD2. The CDR3 is made up of 16 amino acids. Germline V gene data show CDR1 as MNHEY and CDR2 as SVGAGI. V dropped 4 bases and J dropped 6; count of bases not matched to a gene: 8. This chain's CDR3 is CASSSKLAGVRNEQFF. The CDR3 coding sequence is TGTGCCAGCAGTTCTAAACTAGCGGGAGTCCGCAATGAGCAGTTCTTC.

This chain connects TRBV6-6 to TRBJ1-5; the D gene is possibly TRBD1 (5 bases). The V gene lost 6 bases and the J gene lost 7 bases, with 16 bases spanning the gap. This CDR3 region has 14 residues. Germline values: CDR1 MNHNY, CDR2 SVGAGI (reference sequence). CDR3 residues: CASRPGGDSQPQHF. The CDR3 nucleotides are TGTGCCAGCAGGCCCGGGGGTGACAGCCAGCCCCAGCATTTT.

The V call is TRBV30, the J call TRBJ1-2; no firm D call. Germline V gene lookup returns CDR1 GTSNPN and CDR2 SVGIG (reference sequence). The CDR3 runs 18 residues. Trimming cost V 3 bases and J 8 bases, with 31 bases left between them. CDR3 sequence (DNA): TGTGCCTGGAGGGCTCAAGGAGGGAGGCCGTTATTTGGTCGCGGCTACACCTTC. Translated: CAWRAQGGRPLFGRGYTF.

This chain uses TRBV14 with TRBJ2-2; TRBD2 matches at 7 bases. CDR1 and CDR2 (germline): SGHDN, FVKESK. Trimming at V came to 1 base and at J to 1 base, leaving 3 bases not matched to a gene. The CDR3 covers 16 residues. As DNA, the CDR3 is TGTGCCAGCAGCCAAGGGGGAGGGGTGAACACCGGGGAGCTGTTTTTT. Translated: CASSQGGGVNTGELFF.